The rows below give T cell receptor beta chains drawn from one sample of a study of OX40 agonist ivuxolimab in advanced cancers. Sequenced by immunoSEQ multiplex PCR; TCRdb stores in-frame clones only, minus some. The data contain about 25,000 clones, roughly 88% of them singletons. This specimen was CD4+ or CD8+ T cells sorted from blood, taken in a trial of the OX40 agonist ivuxolimab. The receptors originated from an adult with an advanced solid tumor such as melanoma, head and neck, liver or kidney cancer. Both conserved end residues are part of each CDR3. A D gene is named only where the DNA matches it firmly. Rows may omit the clone size; those that give it use once, few, many or a size class.

clone_size,j_call,d_call,v_call,cdr3_nt,cdr3_aa
.,TRBJ2-3,.,TRBV7-9,TGTGCCAGCACCCCGACGGGACCCCCAGATACGCAGTATTTT,CASTPTGPPDTQYF
.,TRBJ1-2,.,TRBV9,TGTGCCAGCAGCGTAGAGCGGGACATAACCCCCTACACCTTC,CASSVERDITPYTF
.,TRBJ1-5,.,TRBV11-3,TGTGCCAGCAGCCATGGGGTCCTTCAGCCCCAGCATTTT,CASSHGVLQPQHF
.,TRBJ2-2,.,TRBV29-1,TGCAGCGTTGCTCGGGCAGCGAACACCGGGGAGCTGTTTTTT,CSVARAANTGELFF
.,TRBJ1-3,.,TRBV6-5,TGTGCCAGCAGTCAGGGGGGAAACACCATATATTTT,CASSQGGNTIYF
.,TRBJ2-7,.,TRBV7-5,TGTGTCAGAAGCGCTAGACAGGGATGCTCTGGGTACGAGCAGTACTTC,CVRSARQGCSGYEQYF
.,TRBJ1-5,.,TRBV5-5,TGTGCCAGCAGCTTGACCGGGTTTTTGAATCAGCCCCAGCATTTT,CASSLTGFLNQPQHF
.,TRBJ2-3,.,TRBV19,TGTGCCAGTAGTATGGGCAGAGTCACAGATACGCAGTATTTT,CASSMGRVTDTQYF
.,TRBJ1-2,TRBD1,TRBV4-1,TGCGCCAGCAGGCAACCGGGACAGGGAGACTATGGCTACACCTTC,CASRQPGQGDYGYTF
.,TRBJ2-5,.,TRBV20-1,TGCAGTGCCAGGAAGTGGGAGACCCAGTACTTC,CSARKWETQYF
once,TRBJ2-5,TRBD1,TRBV7-9,TGTGCCAGCAGCCGTGGGACAGGGGCTATGAGGATGGAGACCCAGTACTTC,CASSRGTGAMRMETQYF
.,TRBJ2-7,.,TRBV6-6,TGTGCCAGCAGTTACTCGACGGGGGACGAGCAGTACTTC,CASSYSTGDEQYF
.,TRBJ1-5,TRBD1,TRBV27,TGTGCCAGCAGTCTCGGGACAGGCAATCAGCCCCAGCATTTT,CASSLGTGNQPQHF
.,TRBJ2-3,TRBD2,TRBV10-1,TGCGCCAGCAGTGGCCTAGCGGGGGGGCCTGGGTATTTT,CASSGLAGGPGYF
.,TRBJ1-5,.,TRBV4-2,TGTGCCAGCAGCCAACCTTACCCCGGGGAGCCCCAGCATTTT,CASSQPYPGEPQHF
.,TRBJ1-1,.,TRBV5-1,TGCGCCAGCAGCCTCAGGGACCGGACTGAAGCTTTCTTT,CASSLRDRTEAFF
.,TRBJ2-3,.,TRBV19,TGTGCCAGTAGTATAGGGGGAGGGGGCGAAGATACGCAGTATTTT,CASSIGGGGEDTQYF
.,TRBJ2-3,.,TRBV19,TGTGCCAGTAGTTACGGAGCGGGCACAGATACGCAGTATTTT,CASSYGAGTDTQYF
.,TRBJ1-2,TRBD1,TRBV15,TGTGCCACCAGCAGAGACGGGACAGTGAGGATAGGGGGCGGCTACACCTTC,CATSRDGTVRIGGGYTF
.,TRBJ1-4,.,TRBV18,TGTGCCAGCTCACCGGACAGTTATGAAAAACTGTTTTTT,CASSPDSYEKLFF
.,TRBJ1-5,.,TRBV28,TGTGCCAGCAGGCTCGAAAACAATCAGCCCCAGCATTTT,CASRLENNQPQHF
.,TRBJ2-7,.,TRBV18,TGTGCCAGCTCACCGGCGGCCAGGGCGTCCTACGAGCAGTACTTC,CASSPAARASYEQYF
.,TRBJ2-5,.,TRBV9,TGTGCCAGCAGCGTAGAAGGGGGCCAAGAGACCCAGTACTTC,CASSVEGGQETQYF
.,TRBJ2-2,TRBD2,TRBV6-6,TGTGCCAGCAGTGCCCGGAAGGCGGGGGGGGCCGGGGAGCTGTTTTTT,CASSARKAGGAGELFF
.,TRBJ2-7,.,TRBV9,TGTGCCAGCAGCGGGCTAACCTACGAGCAGTACTTC,CASSGLTYEQYF
.,TRBJ2-5,.,TRBV14,TGTGCCAGCAGCCGGACCGGGACTTATGTGGAGACCCAGTACTTC,CASSRTGTYVETQYF
.,TRBJ1-4,TRBD1,TRBV11-2,TGTGCCAGCAGCTCAAACTACAGGGGGAATGAAAAACTGTTTTTT,CASSSNYRGNEKLFF
.,TRBJ2-1,.,TRBV5-6,TGTGCCAGCAGCTTGGACAGCTACTACAATGAGCAGTTCTTC,CASSLDSYYNEQFF
.,TRBJ2-5,.,TRBV6-6,TGTGCCAGCAGGACACCGGCCCCCCTAGCCACCCAGTACTTC,CASRTPAPLATQYF
.,TRBJ2-3,TRBD1,TRBV29-1,TGCGGCGTTGAACAGACAGGGTTTTCCACAGATACGCAGTATTTT,CGVEQTGFSTDTQYF
.,TRBJ2-1,.,TRBV4-1,TGCGCCAGCAGTTGGACAGACAATGAGCAGTTCTTC,CASSWTDNEQFF
once,TRBJ2-7,.,TRBV4-3,TGCGCCAGCAGCCAAGGGGACTCCAGAAAGGAGCAGTACTTC,CASSQGDSRKEQYF
.,TRBJ1-2,.,TRBV19,TGTGCCAGTAGTATTGCCGGCAGGGGCTCCTATGGCTACACCTTC,CASSIAGRGSYGYTF
.,TRBJ1-2,TRBD1,TRBV4-1,TGCGCCAGCAGCCAACCTTATGGACAGGGCCTCAACTATGGCTACACCTTC,CASSQPYGQGLNYGYTF
.,TRBJ2-5,TRBD1,TRBV4-1,TGCGCCAGCAGCCCTGGGCGAGGGGGCGATGGGGAGACCCAGTACTTC,CASSPGRGGDGETQYF
.,TRBJ2-2,TRBD2,TRBV4-1,TGCGCCAGCAGCCAAGTAGCGGGAGGGACCACCGGGGAGCTGTTTTTT,CASSQVAGGTTGELFF
.,TRBJ1-5,.,TRBV7-9,TGTGCCAGCAGCTTTAAGGGCAGAAATCTTAGCAATCAGCCCCAGCATTTT,CASSFKGRNLSNQPQHF
.,TRBJ1-1,.,TRBV29-1,TGCAGCGTTGAAGCGCTTCAGTACACTGAAGCTTTCTTT,CSVEALQYTEAFF
.,TRBJ1-3,.,TRBV9,TGTGCCAGCAGCGTAGGACAGGAGGCTGGAAACACCATATATTTT,CASSVGQEAGNTIYF
.,TRBJ2-1,.,TRBV30,TGTGCCTGGGGGGAGAACAATGAGCAGTTCTTC,CAWGENNEQFF
once,TRBJ1-4,TRBD1,TRBV5-6,TGTGCCAGCAGTTCACAAGGGGACAGCTATGAAAAACTGTTTTTT,CASSSQGDSYEKLFF
.,TRBJ2-1,.,TRBV19,TGTGCCAGTAAGGGGGAACTGACTACGGGTTACAATGAGCAGTTCTTC,CASKGELTTGYNEQFF
.,TRBJ1-1,.,TRBV4-1,TGCGCCAGCAGCCACTTTTTAGGCAGGGGTCGCGGGAACATGAACACTGAAGCTTTCTTT,CASSHFLGRGRGNMNTEAFF
.,TRBJ2-5,TRBD2,TRBV5-1,TGCGCCAGCAGCGACGGGGGGGCCGGGGAGACCCAGTACTTC,CASSDGGAGETQYF
.,TRBJ2-1,TRBD1,TRBV25-1,TGTGCCAGCAGTGTGAGGACAGGGGTCAATGAGCAGTTCTTC,CASSVRTGVNEQFF
.,TRBJ1-2,TRBD1,TRBV5-1,TGCGCCAGCAGCTTGTACGGGACAGGCTATGACCATGGCTACACCTTC,CASSLYGTGYDHGYTF
.,TRBJ2-7,.,TRBV30,TGTGCCTGGAGTGGCGCGGGTTACGAGCAGTACTTC,CAWSGAGYEQYF
.,TRBJ2-7,TRBD1,TRBV10-2,TGCGCCAGCAGTACCGGGACAGGGGTAAGAGAGCAGTACTTC,CASSTGTGVREQYF
.,TRBJ1-3,.,TRBV11-3,TGTGCCAGCTCAACAGGCTCTGGAAACACCATATATTTT,CASSTGSGNTIYF
.,TRBJ1-1,.,TRBV6-4,TGTGCCAGCAGTGCGAATTTTAACACTGAAGCTTTCTTT,CASSANFNTEAFF
.,TRBJ2-3,.,TRBV4-1,TGCGCCAGCAGCCACCAGGGGCCCCTTCAGGATACGCAGTATTTT,CASSHQGPLQDTQYF
.,TRBJ2-5,.,TRBV27,TGTGCCAGCAGTTCGGCAGGCACTCAAGAGACCCAGTACTTC,CASSSAGTQETQYF
few,TRBJ1-6,TRBD1,TRBV28,TGTGCCAGCAGTCGCGCCGGGGACAGATTGTCACCCCTCCACTTT,CASSRAGDRLSPLHF
.,TRBJ1-6,.,TRBV27,TGTGCCAGCAGTTCATTGGCCGTTCCAGGGACGCGTTCACCCCTCCACTTT,CASSSLAVPGTRSPLHF
.,TRBJ2-5,TRBD1,TRBV7-8,TGTGCCAGCAGCTTGGGACAGCGGGAGACCCAGTACTTC,CASSLGQRETQYF